This T cell receptor beta chain was identified during a study of cytomegalovirus exposure and HLA in healthy donors. Findings and caveats of the study: In a later analysis, at a false discovery rate of 0.05, roughly 16,000 TCR beta sequences matched HLA alleles. Clonal expansion was found to be greater in HLA-associated TCR beta chains than in equally common others in a later analysis.

Researchers ran the PCR with 60 Vbeta and 13 Jbeta primers. Clones were sequenced by immunoSEQ multiplex PCR, and TCRdb holds only the in-frame ones, with some missing. The sample shows some 200,000 clones, around 68% of them seen only once. Concerning this clone itself: The antigen is unknown.

Per germline, CDR1 MNHNY and CDR2 SVGAGI (reference sequence). This CDR3 has 16 amino acids. V lost 6 bases, J lost 8 bases, and 15 bases stayed unmatched. Sequences were obtained from PBMCs. The receptor was isolated from a man between 40 and 49 years old in good health and CMV-seronegative. This sequence joins TRBV6-6 and TRBJ1-4; 7 bases line up with TRBD1. Here the CDR3 reads CASSPSTGQVGEKLFF. CDR3 DNA sequence: TGTGCCAGCAGCCCCTCGACAGGGCAAGTAGGCGAAAAACTGTTTTTT.